The next 2 T cell receptor beta chains were all read from a single sample in a study of blood T cell repertoires in COVID-19. Some clones are missing from TCRdb's copy, which holds only in-frame ones; the method was immunoSEQ multiplex PCR. The sample has around 43,000 clones; 75% to 90% are singletons. Sequencing was done on a sample of peripheral blood. These receptors all stem from a woman in her 70s with acute or convalescent COVID-19.

V and J are TRBV5-6 and TRBJ1-5, with a tentative D call TRBD1 (6 bases). Germline CDR1 SGHDT, CDR2 YYEEEE. V was pared by 4 bases and J by 0 bases, with 11 bases between. CDR3 length: 15 residues. Here the CDR3 reads CASSPGQLSNQPQHF. The CDR3 DNA reads TGTGCCAGCAGCCCCGGACAGCTTAGCAATCAGCCCCAGCATTTT. Filled out from reference TRBV5-6 and TRBJ1-5, the complete variable domain reads DAGVTQSPTHLIKTRGQQVTLRCSPKSGHDTVSWYQQALGQGPQFIFQYYEEEERQRGNFPDRFSGHQFPNYSSELNVNALLLGDSALYLCASSPGQLSNQPQHFGDGTRLSIL.

This clone was seen just once. The V gene is TRBV5-8, the J gene TRBJ2-3, with 9 positions matching TRBD1. CDR1 and CDR2 (germline): SGHTS, YDEGEE. This CDR3 spans 12 amino acids. V gave up 3 bases and J gave up 10 bases; unmatched junction bases: 3. The CDR3 is CASSSGQGSQYF. CDR3 DNA: TGTGCCAGCAGCTCAGGACAGGGGTCGCAGTATTTT.